This T cell receptor (beta chain) came from a study of T cells in Graves' hyperthyroidism and ophthalmopathy. TCR beta CDR3 regions were amplified from RNA. When the TCR CDR3 underwent first-round RT-PCR, the HTBI primer set was used. TCRdb reprocessed the multiplex PCR reads with MiXCR, giving one entry per CDR3 protein. The table lists 400,000 or so distinct CDR3 sequences, around 15% of them singletons. This clonotype has ten or more counts. The CDR3 covers 13 residues. V gave up 5 bases and J gave up 3 bases, with 10 bases separating them. Germline CDR1 and CDR2: SGHNT and YENEEA. Sequenced material: blood. This sequence was found in a woman aged 60-70 years with Graves' ophthalmopathy. The J gene is TRBJ2-5, the V gene TRBV11-3; D call uncertain. The CDR3 coding sequence is TGTGCCAGCAGCATGTCTGGGGAAGAGACCCAGTACTTC. This gives the protein CASSMSGEETQYF.